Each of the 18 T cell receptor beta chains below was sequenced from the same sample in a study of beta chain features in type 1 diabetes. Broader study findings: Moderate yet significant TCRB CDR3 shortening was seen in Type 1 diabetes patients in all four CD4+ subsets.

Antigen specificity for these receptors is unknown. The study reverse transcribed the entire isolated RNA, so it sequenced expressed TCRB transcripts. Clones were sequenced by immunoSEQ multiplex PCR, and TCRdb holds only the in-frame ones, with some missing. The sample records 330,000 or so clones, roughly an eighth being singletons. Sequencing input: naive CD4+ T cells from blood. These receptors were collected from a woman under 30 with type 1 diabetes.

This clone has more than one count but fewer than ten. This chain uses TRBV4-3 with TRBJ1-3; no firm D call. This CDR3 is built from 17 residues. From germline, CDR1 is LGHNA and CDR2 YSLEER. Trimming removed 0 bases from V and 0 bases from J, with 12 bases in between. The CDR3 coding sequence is TGCGCCAGCAGCCAAGATGGTGGCCGCAACTCTGGAAACACCATATATTTT. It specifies CASSQDGGRNSGNTIYF.

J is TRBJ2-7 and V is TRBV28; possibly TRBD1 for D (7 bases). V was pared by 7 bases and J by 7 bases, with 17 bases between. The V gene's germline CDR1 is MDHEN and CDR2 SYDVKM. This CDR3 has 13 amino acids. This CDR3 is CASTLRGAGEQYF. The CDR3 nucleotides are TGTGCCAGCACCCTCAGGGGGGCAGGAGAGCAGTACTTC.

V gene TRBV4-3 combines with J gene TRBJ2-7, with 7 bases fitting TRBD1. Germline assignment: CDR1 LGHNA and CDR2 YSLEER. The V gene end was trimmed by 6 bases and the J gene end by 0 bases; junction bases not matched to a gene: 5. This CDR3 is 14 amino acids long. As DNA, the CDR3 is TGCGCCAGCAGTCGCGCAGGGGGCTCCTACGAGCAGTACTTC. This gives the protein CASSRAGGSYEQYF.

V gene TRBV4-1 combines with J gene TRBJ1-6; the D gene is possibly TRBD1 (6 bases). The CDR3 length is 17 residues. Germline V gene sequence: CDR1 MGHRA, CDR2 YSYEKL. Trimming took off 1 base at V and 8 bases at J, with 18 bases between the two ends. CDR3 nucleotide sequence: TGCGCCAGCAGCCAAGCATCCAGGGGAAGTTGGCATTCACCCCTCCACTTT. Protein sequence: CASSQASRGSWHSPLHF.

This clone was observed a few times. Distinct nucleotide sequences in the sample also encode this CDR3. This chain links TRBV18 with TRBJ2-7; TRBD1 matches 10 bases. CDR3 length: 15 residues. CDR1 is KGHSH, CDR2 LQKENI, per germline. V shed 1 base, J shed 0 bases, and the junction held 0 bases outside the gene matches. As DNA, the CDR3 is TGTGCCAGCTCACCACGGACAGGGGGCTCCTACGAGCAGTACTTC. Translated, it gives CASSPRTGGSYEQYF. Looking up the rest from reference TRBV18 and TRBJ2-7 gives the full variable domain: NAGVMQNPRHLVRRRGQEARLRCSPMKGHSHVYWYRQLPEEGLKFMVYLQKENIIDESGMPKERFSAEFPKEGPSILRIQQVVRGDSAAYFCASSPRTGGSYEQYFGPGTRLTVT.

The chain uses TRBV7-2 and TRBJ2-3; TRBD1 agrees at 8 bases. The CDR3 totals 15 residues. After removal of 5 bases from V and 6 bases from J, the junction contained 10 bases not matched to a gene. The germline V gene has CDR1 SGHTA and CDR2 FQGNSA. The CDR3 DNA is TGTGCCAGCAGCGCGGACAGGGCTTTCCCGGATACGCAGTATTTT. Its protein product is CASSADRAFPDTQYF. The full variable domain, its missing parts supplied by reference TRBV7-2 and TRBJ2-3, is GAGVSQSPSNKVTEKGKDVELRCDPISGHTALYWYRQSLGQGLEFLIYFQGNSAPDKSGLPSDRFSAERTGGSVSTLTIQRTQQEDSAVYLCASSADRAFPDTQYFGPGTRLTVL.

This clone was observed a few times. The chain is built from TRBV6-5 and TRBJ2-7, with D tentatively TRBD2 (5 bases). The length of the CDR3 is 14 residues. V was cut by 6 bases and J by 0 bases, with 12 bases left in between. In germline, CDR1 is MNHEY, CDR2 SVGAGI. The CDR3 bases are TGTGCCAGCAGCCGAGCGGAGAGCTCCTACGAGCAGTACTTC. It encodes CASSRAESSYEQYF.

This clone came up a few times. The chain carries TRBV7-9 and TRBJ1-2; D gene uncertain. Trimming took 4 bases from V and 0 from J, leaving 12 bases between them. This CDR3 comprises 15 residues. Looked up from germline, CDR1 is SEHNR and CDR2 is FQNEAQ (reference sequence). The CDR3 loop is CASSSDIDANYGYTF. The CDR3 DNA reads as TGTGCCAGCAGCTCCGACATAGATGCTAACTATGGCTACACCTTC.

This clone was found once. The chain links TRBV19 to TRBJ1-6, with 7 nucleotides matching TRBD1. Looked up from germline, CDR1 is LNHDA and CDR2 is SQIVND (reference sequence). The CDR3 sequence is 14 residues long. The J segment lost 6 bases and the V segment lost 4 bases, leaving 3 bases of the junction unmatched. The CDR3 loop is CASSTGTANSPLHF. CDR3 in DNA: TGTGCCAGTAGTACTGGGACAGCTAATTCACCCCTCCACTTT. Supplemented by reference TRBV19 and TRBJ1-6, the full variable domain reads DGGITQSPKYLFRKEGQNVTLSCEQNLNHDAMYWYRQDPGQGLRLIYYSQIVNDFQKGDIAEGYSVSREKKESFPLTVTSAQKNPTAFYLCASSTGTANSPLHFGNGTRLTVT.

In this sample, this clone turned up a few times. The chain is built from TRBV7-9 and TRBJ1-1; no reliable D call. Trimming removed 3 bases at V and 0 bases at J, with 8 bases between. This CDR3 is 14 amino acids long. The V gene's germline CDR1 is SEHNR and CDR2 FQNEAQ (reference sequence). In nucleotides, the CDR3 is TGTGCCAGCAGCTTGGGCTTCTTGAACACTGAAGCTTTCTTT. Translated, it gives CASSLGFLNTEAFF.

The CDR3 DNA reads as TGCAGCGCACGGGGGGGCATCACAAGCTCCTACAATGAGCAGTTCTTC. Protein product: CSARGGITSSYNEQFF. The chain uses TRBV29-1 and TRBJ2-1; 8 bases agree with TRBD2. Germline-derived CDR1 and CDR2 are SQVTM and ANQGSEA. The V and J ends lost 7 bases and 0 bases, in that order; junction bases with no gene match: 11. This CDR3 contains 16 residues.

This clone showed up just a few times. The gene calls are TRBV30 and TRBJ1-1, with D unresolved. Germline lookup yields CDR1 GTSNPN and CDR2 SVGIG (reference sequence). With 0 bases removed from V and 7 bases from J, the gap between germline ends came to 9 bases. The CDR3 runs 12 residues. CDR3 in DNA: TGTGCCTGGAGTGTATTTATTCGTGAAGCTTTCTTT. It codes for CAWSVFIREAFF.

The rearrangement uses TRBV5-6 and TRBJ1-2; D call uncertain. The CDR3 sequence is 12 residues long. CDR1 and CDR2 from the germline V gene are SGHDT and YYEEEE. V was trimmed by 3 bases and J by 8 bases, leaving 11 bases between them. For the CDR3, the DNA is TGTGCCAGCAGCTGGGAGATAGGAGGCTACACCTTC. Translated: CASSWEIGGYTF.

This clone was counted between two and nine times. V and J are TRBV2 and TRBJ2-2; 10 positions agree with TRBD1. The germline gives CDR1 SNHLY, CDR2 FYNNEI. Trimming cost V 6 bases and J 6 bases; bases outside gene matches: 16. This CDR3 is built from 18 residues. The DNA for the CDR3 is TGTGCCAGCAGGGGCGCAAACCGGGACAGGGGATCGGCCGGGGAGCTGTTTTTT. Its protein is CASRGANRDRGSAGELFF.

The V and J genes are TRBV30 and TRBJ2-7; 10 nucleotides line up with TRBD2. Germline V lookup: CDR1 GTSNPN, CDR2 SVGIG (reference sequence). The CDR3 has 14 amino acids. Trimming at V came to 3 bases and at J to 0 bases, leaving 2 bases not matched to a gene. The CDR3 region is CAWRASGSSYEQYF. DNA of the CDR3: TGTGCCTGGAGAGCTAGCGGGAGCTCCTACGAGCAGTACTTC.

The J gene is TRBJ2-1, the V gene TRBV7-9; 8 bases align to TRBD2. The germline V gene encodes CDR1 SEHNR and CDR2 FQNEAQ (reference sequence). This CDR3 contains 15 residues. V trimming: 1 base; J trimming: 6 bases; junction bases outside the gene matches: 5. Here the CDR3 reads CASSLDGRALNEQFF. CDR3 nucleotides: TGTGCCAGCAGCTTAGACGGGAGGGCCCTCAATGAGCAGTTCTTC.

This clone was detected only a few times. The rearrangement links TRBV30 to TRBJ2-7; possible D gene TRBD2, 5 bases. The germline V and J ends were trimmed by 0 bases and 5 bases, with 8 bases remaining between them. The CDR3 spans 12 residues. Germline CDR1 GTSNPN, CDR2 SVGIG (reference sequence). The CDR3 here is CAWSVWENEQYF. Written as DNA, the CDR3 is TGTGCCTGGAGTGTCTGGGAGAACGAGCAGTACTTC.

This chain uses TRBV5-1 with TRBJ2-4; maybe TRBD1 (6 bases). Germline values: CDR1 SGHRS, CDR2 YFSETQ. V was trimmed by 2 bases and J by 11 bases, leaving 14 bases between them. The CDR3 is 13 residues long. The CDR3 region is CASSFSGENVQYF. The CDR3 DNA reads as TGCGCCAGCAGCTTTTCAGGGGAAAATGTTCAGTACTTC. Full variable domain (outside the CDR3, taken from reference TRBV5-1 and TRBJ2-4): KAGVTQTPRYLIKTRGQQVTLSCSPISGHRSVSWYQQTPGQGLQFLFEYFSETQRNKGNFPGRFSGRQFSNSRSEMNVSTLELGDSALYLCASSFSGENVQYFGAGTRLSVL.